One and the same sample provided the 16 T cell receptor beta chains below, sequenced in a study of T cells in Graves' hyperthyroidism and ophthalmopathy. TCR beta CDR3 regions were amplified from RNA. TCR CDR3 underwent first-round RT-PCR with the HTBI primer set. TCRdb re-derived calls from the multiplex PCR reads in MiXCR, one entry per CDR3 protein. The sample carries hundreds of thousands of distinct CDR3 sequences, about a third recorded once. Material for sequencing was blood. The receptors were sampled from a woman aged 40 to 55 with Graves' hyperthyroidism.

The rearrangement uses TRBV29-1 and TRBJ1-2, with D uncertain. Deletions cut 5 bases from V and 6 bases from J, with 16 bases between. The CDR3 runs to 13 residues. Per germline, CDR1 SQVTM and CDR2 ANQGSEA. The CDR3 region has the DNA TGCAGCGTTCTGACAACACAAGAGGATGGCTACACCTTC. This encodes CSVLTTQEDGYTF.

Many counts were recorded for this clonotype. The chain employs TRBV5-1 and TRBJ2-2, with D uncertain. V shed 0 bases and J shed 0 bases, with 6 bases lying between them. From germline, CDR1 is SGHRS and CDR2 YFSETQ. The CDR3 has 15 residues. The CDR3 here is CASSLASTNTGELFF. The CDR3 DNA reads TGCGCCAGCAGCTTGGCCAGCACGAACACCGGGGAGCTGTTTTTT.

This chain connects TRBV20-1 to TRBJ2-5; the match to TRBD2 covers 13 bases. V gave up 8 bases and J gave up 2 bases; unmatched junction bases: 8. Germline assignment: CDR1 DFQATT and CDR2 SNEGSKA (reference sequence). This CDR3 has 15 amino acids. The CDR3 region is CSTRRLAGGQETQYF. The CDR3 DNA is TGCAGTACCCGACGACTAGCGGGGGGACAAGAGACCCAGTACTTC.

The V call is TRBV7-2, the J call TRBJ1-5; weak D call: TRBD1 (5 bases). CDR1 is SGHTA and CDR2 is FQGNSA in the germline V gene. CDR3 length equals 15 residues. The ends were cut back, 7 bases at V and 2 bases at J, with 15 bases in the middle. The CDR3 DNA reads as TGTGCCAGCACCCTAGTGGTAGGGGGCAATCAGCCCCAGCATTTT. As protein: CASTLVVGGNQPQHF.

Concerning this clonotype itself: At one end the junction does not follow the germline gene, possibly because of a read error. The chain has TRBV10-3 and TRBJ2-5; D call uncertain. The CDR3 runs 14 residues. Germline CDR1 and CDR2: ENHRY and SYGVKD. CDR3 region: CASSSTAPGETQYF. CDR3 in DNA: TGTGCCAGCAGTTCGACTGCGCCCGGAGAGACCCAGTACTTC.

This chain uses TRBV5-4 with TRBJ1-1; D gene unclear. Germline V gene data show CDR1 as SGHNT and CDR2 as YYREEE (reference sequence). The CDR3 is 15 residues long. V was pared by 1 base and J by 4 bases, with 14 bases between. The CDR3 DNA is TGTGCCAGCAGCTTGAGGTCGGGGTTAGGCACTGAAGCTTTCTTT. Translation: CASSLRSGLGTEAFF.

This chain uses TRBV12-3 or TRBV12-4 with TRBJ1-1; TRBD1 is a possible D gene (5 bases). V gave up 8 bases and J gave up 1 base, with 11 bases separating them. The CDR3 contains 13 residues. The CDR3 bases are TGTGCCAGCCGTGAGGGGCCGAACACTGAAGCTTTCTTT. Protein sequence: CASREGPNTEAFF.

This clonotype has a count of ten or more. CDR3 protein: CASSSRGVTGNTIYF. CDR3 nucleotide sequence: TGTGCCAGCAGCTCACGAGGGGTCACTGGAAACACCATATATTTT. V is TRBV11-2 and J is TRBJ1-3; a weak D match, TRBD1 (5 bases). Deletions cut 4 bases from V and 2 bases from J, with 12 bases between. CDR3 length: 15 residues. CDR1 SGHAT and CDR2 FQNNGV come from the germline V gene.

This clonotype was seen a handful of times. This chain links TRBV10-3 with TRBJ1-1; D is ambiguous. This CDR3 region has 16 residues. The germline V and J ends were trimmed by 10 bases and 0 bases, with 21 bases remaining between them. Germline V gene lookup returns CDR1 ENHRY and CDR2 SYGVKD. The CDR3 DNA reads TGTGCCAGCAGGTTAGTGCGAATTCGTCTGAACACTGAAGCTTTCTTT. Residues: CASRLVRIRLNTEAFF.

Ten or more counts support this clonotype. This rearrangement joins TRBV6-4 to TRBJ2-7; 9 bases align to TRBD2. The germline V gene encodes CDR1 MRHNA and CDR2 SNTAGT. V lost 4 bases to trimming and J lost 3 bases; unmatched junction nucleotides: 7. The CDR3 consists of 15 residues. The CDR3, as DNA: TGTGCCAGCAGTGTCCTAGCGGGATCCGGCTACGAGCAGTACTTC. The encoded protein is CASSVLAGSGYEQYF.

On this clonotype itself: A read error may account for a junction end that differs from germline. The chain is built from TRBV7-9 and TRBJ2-7; the D gene is possibly TRBD2 (5 bases). Germline V gene lookup returns CDR1 SEHNR and CDR2 FQNEAQ (reference sequence). The CDR3 covers 14 residues. The DNA of the CDR3 is TGCGCCAGCAGCCAAGGTCGGGGAAGTAACGAGCAGTACTTC. Its protein product is CASSQGRGSNEQYF.

This clonotype occurred many times. V is TRBV10-3 and J is TRBJ2-2; a possible D gene is TRBD1 (6 bases). The CDR3 has 15 residues. Germline V gene lookup returns CDR1 ENHRY and CDR2 SYGVKD. The V gene lost 3 bases and the J gene lost 3 bases, with 11 bases spanning the gap. The CDR3 is CAISDRGVDTGELFF. In nucleotides, the CDR3 is TGTGCCATCAGTGACAGGGGAGTTGACACCGGGGAGCTGTTTTTT.

Concerning this clonotype itself: This may be a read error: a much more frequent sequence differs by one nucleotide. This chain connects TRBV4-3 to TRBJ2-7, with 9 positions matching TRBD1. The CDR3 sequence is 14 residues long. CDR1 and CDR2 (germline): LGHNA, YSLEER. The CDR3 loop reads CANSAGQGSYEQYF. The DNA of the CDR3 is TGCGCCAACAGCGCGGGACAGGGCTCCTACGAGCAGTACTTC.

Many counts were recorded for this clonotype. The V and J genes are TRBV25-1 and TRBJ1-2; a possible D gene is TRBD1 (5 bases). The germline CDR1 and CDR2 sequences are MGHDK and SYGVNS. The V and J ends lost 8 bases and 7 bases respectively, with 11 bases between them. The CDR3 extends over 11 amino acids. Here the CDR3 DNA reads TGTGCCAGCCAGGGATTCGGTGGCTACACCTTC. Protein sequence: CASQGFGGYTF.

Points on this clonotype: A much more abundant neighbour one base away suggests this may be a read error. The rearrangement uses TRBV7-9 and TRBJ1-5; D is ambiguous. Trimming shortened V by 6 bases and J by 3 bases, and 9 bases separated the two germline ends. The CDR3 is 13 amino acids. Looked up from germline, CDR1 is SEHNR and CDR2 is FQNEAQ (reference sequence). CDR3 in DNA: TGTGCCAGCAGGACGGATCCCAATCAGCCCCAGCATTTT. This codes for CASRTDPNQPQHF.

This chain links TRBV6-2 or TRBV6-3 with TRBJ1-1, with D tentatively TRBD1 (5 bases). The ends were cut back, 0 bases at V and 9 bases at J, with 11 bases in the middle. CDR3 length: 13 residues. Germline CDR1 MNHEY, CDR2 SVGEGT. The CDR3: CASSYSEGYKAFF. DNA of the CDR3: TGTGCCAGCAGTTACTCAGAGGGGTACAAAGCTTTCTTT.